Listed below are T cell receptor beta chains from one sample, sequenced in a study of siplizumab effects on memory and regulatory T cells. Generated by immunoSEQ multiplex PCR, the TCRdb table keeps only in-frame clones and is missing some. Of around 87,000 clones in the sample, over 80% are singletons; the top ten hold around 16%. The sample comprised CD4+ T cells sorted from blood. These receptors all come from a human donor in good health. The CDR3 runs from the conserved cysteine through the conserved F or W. A D gene is named only where the DNA matches it firmly. Only part of the rows carry a size: once, few, many, or a class if the clone is expanded.

cdr3_length clone_size d_call j_call v_call cdr3_nt cdr3_aa
12 NA NA TRBJ2-7 TRBV2 TGTGCCAGCAGTGAAGGGCGGGACGAGCAGTACTTC CASSEGRDEQYF
14 NA NA TRBJ2-7 TRBV30 TGTGCCTGGAGCCCCGGGGCGGCCTTGGGAGAGCAGTACTTC CAWSPGAALGEQYF
14 once TRBD1 TRBJ1-2 TRBV5-1 TGCGCCAGCAGCCGCGGGACAGGAGACTATGGCTACACCTTC CASSRGTGDYGYTF
15 NA NA TRBJ2-7 TRBV4-1 TGCGCCAGCAGCCCCGACCCTTTTGCCGCCTACGAGCAGTACTTC CASSPDPFAAYEQYF
16 NA NA TRBJ1-6 TRBV5-1 TGCGCCAGCACCTTCTTGCCGGAACATGGATTCGGTCCCCTCCACTTT CASTFLPEHGFGPLHF
19 NA NA TRBJ1-4 TRBV19 TGTGCCAGTAGTCCTCCCTCTCGACAGTCCCTTGCAACTAATGAAAAACTGTTTTTT CASSPPSRQSLATNEKLFF
14 NA NA TRBJ1-1 TRBV7-3 TGTGCCAGCAGCGAGGGACGAAAAAACACTGAAGCTTTCTTT CASSEGRKNTEAFF
11 NA NA TRBJ2-5 TRBV19 TGTGCCAGTAGTAAGGGGGAGACCCAGTACTTC CASSKGETQYF
13 NA NA TRBJ2-1 TRBV9 TGTGCCAGCAGCGTCAGTGTGGAGAACGAGCAGTTCTTC CASSVSVENEQFF
12 NA TRBD1 TRBJ2-7 TRBV11-2 TGTGCCAGTCGACAGGGTCCCTACGAGCAGTACTTC CASRQGPYEQYF
13 NA TRBD2 TRBJ2-1 TRBV15 TGTGCCACCAGCAGAGATAGCGGGACCCAGCAGTTCTTC CATSRDSGTQQFF
15 NA TRBD2 TRBJ2-1 TRBV5-4 TGTGCCAGCAGCTTGGTTTCTAGCGGGAGAAATGAGCAGTTCTTC CASSLVSSGRNEQFF
14 NA TRBD1 TRBJ1-1 TRBV7-9 TGTGCCAGCAGCTCGGGGACAGGGAACACTGAAGCTTTCTTT CASSSGTGNTEAFF
15 NA TRBD1 TRBJ2-7 TRBV19 TGTGCCAGTAGTACTTCGGGACAGCCCTACTACGAGCAGTACTTC CASSTSGQPYYEQYF
14 NA NA TRBJ1-1 TRBV7-6 TGTGCCAGCAGCTCGGGGGTCCGGAACACTGAAGCTTTCTTT CASSSGVRNTEAFF
14 NA NA TRBJ1-1 TRBV19 TGTGCCAGTATTGGGGGCGGTGCTTTGTCTGAAGCTTTCTTT CASIGGGALSEAFF
11 once TRBD1 TRBJ2-1 TRBV9 TGTGCCAGCAGCTCGGGACAGAGGCAGTTCTTC CASSSGQRQFF
18 NA TRBD2 TRBJ2-3 TRBV9 TGTGCCAGCAGCGTTCACTCAGCGGGAGTGTCTAGCACAGATACGCAGTATTTT CASSVHSAGVSSTDTQYF
16 NA NA TRBJ2-2 TRBV15 TGTGCCACCAGCAGAGATTTCCAGAGATTCACCGGGGAGCTGTTTTTT CATSRDFQRFTGELFF
16 once TRBD2 TRBJ2-7 TRBV4-2 TGTGCCAGCAGCCAAGACACTAGCGGGAGTTTCTACGAGCAGTACTTC CASSQDTSGSFYEQYF
14 NA NA TRBJ2-5 TRBV9 TGTGCCAGCAGCGTAGGAAACACTCAAGAGACCCAGTACTTC CASSVGNTQETQYF
15 few NA TRBJ1-5 TRBV19 TGTGCCAGTAGTATAGGGGACGCCCCATATCAGCCCCAGCATTTT CASSIGDAPYQPQHF
16 NA NA TRBJ1-5 TRBV5-5 TGTGCCAGCAGCTTGGCCCAGGGGACGGGCAATCAGCCCCAGCATTTT CASSLAQGTGNQPQHF
14 NA TRBD2 TRBJ2-3 TRBV6-5 TGTGCCAGCAGTTCAGCGGGAAGGACAGATACGCAGTATTTT CASSSAGRTDTQYF
15 NA TRBD2 TRBJ2-1 TRBV7-8 TGTGCCAGCAGCTCTAGCGGGAACTCCTACAATGAGCAGTTCTTC CASSSSGNSYNEQFF
22 NA TRBD1 TRBJ2-6 TRBV27 TGTGCCAGCAGTTTGTATTCTAGTTGGACAGGGGGAAGAAACTCTGGGGCCAACGTCCTGACTTTC CASSLYSSWTGGRNSGANVLTF
16 NA NA TRBJ2-3 TRBV30 TGTGCCTGGAGTGTAGTGACAGGAGGATTTCGCGATACGCAGTATTTT CAWSVVTGGFRDTQYF
14 NA NA TRBJ2-2 TRBV18 TGTGCCAGCTCCCAAACCGGGAGTCCCGGGGAGCTGTTTTTT CASSQTGSPGELFF
16 NA NA TRBJ2-2 TRBV5-1 TGCGCCAGCAGACTTCCCGGGACAACGAACACCGGGGAGCTGTTTTTT CASRLPGTTNTGELFF
17 NA NA TRBJ2-5 TRBV11-2 TGTGCCAGCAGCTTAGATCCGGCAGGGACCCACCAAGAGACCCAGTACTTC CASSLDPAGTHQETQYF
18 NA NA TRBJ1-5 TRBV28 TGTGCCAGCAGTTTAAGAGGTCTTCAACTAACCGGCAATCAGCCCCAGCATTTT CASSLRGLQLTGNQPQHF
17 NA NA TRBJ1-2 TRBV4-1 TGCGCCAGCAGCCAAGGGCCCAGGGAGGGAGTTGAGTATGGCTACACCTTC CASSQGPREGVEYGYTF
13 NA TRBD1 TRBJ2-7 TRBV5-1 TGCGCCAGCAGCACGACACAGGGGAACGAGCAGTACTTC CASSTTQGNEQYF
13 once NA TRBJ2-4 TRBV19 TGTGCCACCAGCTCGGAAGCCAAAAACATTCAGTACTTC CATSSEAKNIQYF
14 NA TRBD1 TRBJ2-1 TRBV29-1 TGCAGCATCTTCCCGGGACAGGGCCGCAATGAGCAGTTCTTC CSIFPGQGRNEQFF
15 NA NA TRBJ2-7 TRBV27 TGTGCCAGCAGTTCCGTTGAGATGAGCTCCTACGAGCAGTACTTC CASSSVEMSSYEQYF
15 NA NA TRBJ2-1 TRBV6-5 TGTGCCAGCAGTTACTCCAGAGAGGTTAAGGATGAGCAGTTCTTC CASSYSREVKDEQFF
11 NA NA TRBJ2-3 TRBV20-1 TGCAGTGCTAGCAATCTTTATACGCAGTATTTT CSASNLYTQYF
16 once NA TRBJ2-4 TRBV7-9 TGTGCCAGCAGCTTAGAGTGGCTCTCCGCCAAAAACATTCAGTACTTC CASSLEWLSAKNIQYF
18 NA NA TRBJ2-7 TRBV5-1 TGCGCCAGCAGCTTGGAAAGTTCGGGACGGGCCTTTTTCTACGAGCAGTACTTC CASSLESSGRAFFYEQYF
12 NA NA TRBJ1-3 TRBV6-1 TGTGCCAGCAGACCCTCTGGAAACACCATATATTTT CASRPSGNTIYF
15 NA NA TRBJ2-5 TRBV7-2 TGTGCCAGCAGCTTAGATATCGGGCGACGGGAGACCCAGTACTTC CASSLDIGRRETQYF
13 NA NA TRBJ2-1 TRBV6-1 TGTGCCAGCAGTAAGGGTCCCTACAATGAGCAGTTCTTC CASSKGPYNEQFF
13 NA NA TRBJ2-1 TRBV10-1 TGCGCCAGCAGCCGGAACCACGGCAATGAGCAGTTCTTC CASSRNHGNEQFF
16 NA TRBD2 TRBJ2-1 TRBV27 TGTGCCAGCAGTGGGCTTAGAAGCGGGAGTGGGAATGAGCAGTTCTTC CASSGLRSGSGNEQFF
12 once TRBD1 TRBJ1-6 TRBV6-5 TGTGCCAGCGCAGGGGGTGGGTCACCCCTCCACTTT CASAGGGSPLHF
14 NA NA TRBJ1-5 TRBV5-6 TGTGCCAGCAGCCGACGGCAACCCGGTCAGCCCCAGCATTTT CASSRRQPGQPQHF
13 NA NA TRBJ1-1 TRBV4-1 TGCGCCAGCAGTCGGGGTCGGGACACTGAAGCTTTCTTT CASSRGRDTEAFF
16 NA NA TRBJ2-2 TRBV7-3 TGTGCCAGCAGCTTTTCCGGGACTGACGCTTGGAGGGAGCTGTTTTTT CASSFSGTDAWRELFF
13 NA NA TRBJ1-5 TRBV4-3 TGCGCCAGCAGCCAAAGGGTGAATCAGCCCCAGCATTTT CASSQRVNQPQHF
13 NA NA TRBJ2-7 TRBV10-3 TGTGCCATCAGTGTCACAGACTCCTACGAGCAGTACTTC CAISVTDSYEQYF
15 NA TRBD2 TRBJ2-3 TRBV2 TGTGCCAGCAGTCCGGGACTAGCGAGTACAGATACGCAGTATTTT CASSPGLASTDTQYF
14 once NA TRBJ2-7 TRBV4-1 TGCGCCAGCAGCGCTTGGGACGCAGGATACGAGCAGTACTTC CASSAWDAGYEQYF
14 NA TRBD1 TRBJ1-4 TRBV28 TGTGCCAGCAACCCAGGGGGCTTGGATGAAAAACTGTTTTTT CASNPGGLDEKLFF
13 few NA TRBJ2-7 TRBV7-3 TGTGACGTGCTGGGTCCTTTGGGCTACGAGCAGTACTTC CDVLGPLGYEQYF
13 NA NA TRBJ2-1 TRBV6-1 TGTGCCAGCCGAGCGGTTACACTCAATGAGCAGTTCTTC CASRAVTLNEQFF
13 NA NA TRBJ1-1 TRBV18 TGTGCTTCCGGAACAGGCCGGAACACTGAAGCTTTCTTT CASGTGRNTEAFF
14 NA TRBD1 TRBJ2-1 TRBV5-1 TGCGCCAGCAGCCCGGACAGGGGGCGGAATGAGCAGTTCTTC CASSPDRGRNEQFF
14 NA TRBD1 TRBJ1-2 TRBV6-5 TGTGCCAGCAGCTACGGACAGGGATCCTATGGCTACACCTTC CASSYGQGSYGYTF